This entry concerns a single T cell receptor (beta chain). The target of this receptor is not known. A roughly 2.4 ml peripheral blood sample was drawn into PAXgene tubes per donor and stored at -80°C. Without any T cell sorting, total RNA was extracted from whole blood using the PAXgene blood miRNA kit on an automated QIAcube. Peripheral blood from monozygotic twin pairs concordant or discordant for inflammatory bowel disease was subjected to deep TCRalpha and TCRbeta repertoire profiling with unique molecular barcoding. For every twin pair, smoking habits were documented, and each individual was categorised as a current, former or never smoker. The data derive from a study of monozygotic twins with inflammatory bowel disease (dated by TCRdb to between 2018 and 2020). At the level of the whole study: The complete study included around 30 monozygotic twin pairs: 19 IBD-discordant Danish pairs and nine German pairs, of which four were IBD-concordant and five were IBD-discordant. Disease-associated traits were sought mainly through comparisons between IBD patients and their genetically identical healthy co-twins within discordant pairs. Each individual had, on average, about 151 000 unique TCRalpha sequences and 181 000 unique TCRbeta sequences available for analysis.

Preparation of the library involved 5' RACE. For each TCR library, 3,000 to 4,000 ng of total RNA was used. For each sample, cDNA synthesis was carried out in eight separate reactions using SMARTScribe reverse transcriptase. During cDNA synthesis, template switching was used to introduce unique molecular identifiers that contained a 6-nucleotide sample barcode. Two nested PCRs of approximately 16 and 10 cycles amplified the TCRalpha and TCRbeta cDNA, and bead purification followed each PCR. Before amplification, the cDNA was treated with uracil DNA-glycosylase and purified using the QIAquick PCR purification kit. The second PCR was the step at which Illumina TruSeq-compatible adapters and sample-specific barcodes were added. Library quality and concentration were checked on TapeStation and Qubit, and libraries were pooled at 4.5 to 5.5 ng each. Pooled libraries were sequenced on an Illumina HiSeq2500 single-index Rapid Run with 2 x 100 bp reads and custom sequencing primers. Per the source publication's procedure: UMI-based consensus assembly with MiGEC version 1.2.6 was used to correct PCR and sequencing errors. MiXCR version 2.1.1 was used for V(D)J alignment, clonotype assembly and CDR3 extraction. To normalise gene usage, clonotype sharing and MAIT/NKT TCR abundance, the analysis used the top 1000, 10 000 and 20 000 clonotypes per sample. After downsampling to 27 000 UMIs, diversity was calculated as the inverse Simpson index using the vegan R package. Paired Mann-Whitney U tests were applied to discordant twin pairs, with Benjamini-Hochberg correction for multiple testing. Each entry corresponds to one CDR3 protein sequence from reads that TCRdb reprocessed, and DNA is not given. It is TCRdb's table, rather than the study itself, that gives the V and J calls and clone size. This sample's table has entries for 200,000 to 250,000 distinct CDR3 sequences. Approximately 1.6% of the sample is held by the ten biggest clonotypes.

What the authors observed across the whole study: The results gave no support for a single strong signal or clonotype linked to IBD. Repertoire similarity did not differ between concordant and discordant twins, which could be due to limited statistical power. IBD patients had lower TCRbeta repertoire diversity, measured by the inverse Simpson index, than their healthy co-twins. Because patients received different immunosuppressive treatments, the repertoires may have picked up extra background noise and variability between individuals. Fewer clonotypes were shared with other individuals by IBD patients than by healthy twins, most markedly in patients showing signs of disease activity. The analysis was unable to tell different T cell subtypes apart.

Taken from the germline V gene, the CDR1 and CDR2 loops are SGHRS and YFSETQ. Inclusive of the bounding cysteine and phenylalanine, the CDR3 is 15 residues long. DNA for this receptor is not on file. The chain joins TRBV5-1 to TRBJ2-1. The TCR comes from a human donor with ulcerative colitis or Crohn's disease, or a healthy co-twin of an affected twin (not recorded which). The sample taken for sequencing was blood. CDR3 region: CASSPYSGSINEQFF.